This is a list of T cell receptor beta chains from one sample in a study of early T cells in non-severe SARS-CoV-2 infection. MiXCR, run by TCRdb on the 5' RACE reads, gives a single entry per CDR3 protein. Among 70,000 to 90,000 distinct CDR3 sequences listed, 9.5% to 15% were seen once. Specimen: whole blood. These receptor sequences come from an adult who was a healthcare worker with PCR-confirmed SARS-CoV-2 infection or an uninfected control (not recorded which). Each CDR3 is given with its conserved first and last residue. The order of the fields is CDR3 protein, CDR3 DNA, D gene, clone size, J gene, V gene. A D gene is named only where the DNA matches it firmly. Some rows have no size entry. The others give once, few or many, or a class for an expanded clone.

CDR3aa: CSVEQMGPSYEQYF; CDR3nt: TGCAGCGTCGAACAAATGGGACCCTCCTACGAGCAGTACTTC; d_gene: .; abundance: .; j_gene: TRBJ2-7; v_gene: TRBV29-1
CDR3aa: CSVGGFGAGEQYF; CDR3nt: TGCAGCGTCGGAGGCTTTGGAGCAGGCGAGCAGTACTTC; d_gene: .; abundance: few; j_gene: TRBJ2-7; v_gene: TRBV29-1
CDR3aa: CASSQLGQPLATEAFF; CDR3nt: TGTGCCAGCAGCCAATTGGGACAGCCCCTGGCCACTGAAGCTTTCTTT; d_gene: TRBD1; abundance: many; j_gene: TRBJ1-1; v_gene: TRBV3-1
CDR3aa: CASSLFGTNTDTQYF; CDR3nt: TGTGCCAGCAGCTTGTTCGGGACAAACACAGATACGCAGTATTTT; d_gene: .; abundance: many; j_gene: TRBJ2-3; v_gene: TRBV5-6
CDR3aa: CASSFIASKEQFF; CDR3nt: TGCGCCAGCAGCTTTATCGCTTCAAAGGAGCAGTTCTTC; d_gene: .; abundance: .; j_gene: TRBJ2-1; v_gene: TRBV5-1
CDR3aa: CASTVGAQSYGYTF; CDR3nt: TGTGCCAGCACCGTGGGGGCACAGTCCTATGGCTACACCTTC; d_gene: .; abundance: many; j_gene: TRBJ1-2; v_gene: TRBV2
CDR3aa: CASSFIGTYSYEQYF; CDR3nt: TGTGCCAGCAGTTTTATAGGGACCTACTCCTACGAGCAGTACTTC; d_gene: .; abundance: .; j_gene: TRBJ2-7; v_gene: TRBV28
CDR3aa: CASSYELAGASNEQFF; CDR3nt: TGTGCCAGCAGTTACGAACTAGCGGGAGCGAGCAATGAGCAGTTCTTC; d_gene: TRBD2; abundance: many; j_gene: TRBJ2-1; v_gene: TRBV6-5
CDR3aa: CASSPPWPDQGTQYF; CDR3nt: TGTGCCAGCTCACCACCTTGGCCAGACCAGGGGACGCAGTATTTT; d_gene: .; abundance: many; j_gene: TRBJ2-3; v_gene: TRBV18
CDR3aa: CASTLQGPPEAFF; CDR3nt: TGTGCCAGCACCCTCCAGGGACCCCCTGAAGCTTTCTTT; d_gene: .; abundance: .; j_gene: TRBJ1-1; v_gene: TRBV28
CDR3aa: CARPGGWSPLDEQFF; CDR3nt: TGTGCCCGCCCGGGAGGATGGTCCCCATTGGATGAGCAGTTCTTC; d_gene: TRBD2; abundance: few; j_gene: TRBJ2-1; v_gene: TRBV27
CDR3aa: CASSLGQGQDEQYF; CDR3nt: TGTGCCAGCAGTTTAGGACAGGGTCAGGACGAGCAGTACTTC; d_gene: TRBD1; abundance: few; j_gene: TRBJ2-7; v_gene: TRBV27
CDR3aa: CSAPTTYTDTQYF; CDR3nt: TGCAGTGCCCCGACAACCTACACAGATACGCAGTATTTT; d_gene: .; abundance: few; j_gene: TRBJ2-3; v_gene: TRBV20-1
CDR3aa: CSARLLAPSHNEQFF; CDR3nt: TGCAGTGCGCGCCTTTTAGCGCCGAGCCACAATGAGCAGTTCTTC; d_gene: .; abundance: few; j_gene: TRBJ2-1; v_gene: TRBV20-1
CDR3aa: CSASFRGLTEAFF; CDR3nt: TGCAGTGCTAGTTTCAGGGGGCTCACTGAAGCTTTCTTT; d_gene: TRBD1; abundance: once; j_gene: TRBJ1-1; v_gene: TRBV20-1
CDR3aa: CASSLNRRLAIEQFF; CDR3nt: TGTGCCAGCAGTCTCAACCGGAGACTAGCGATTGAGCAGTTCTTC; d_gene: TRBD2; abundance: many; j_gene: TRBJ2-1; v_gene: TRBV11-2
CDR3aa: CASSQTKIQETQYF; CDR3nt: TGTGCCAGCAGCCAAACTAAGATTCAAGAGACCCAGTACTTC; d_gene: .; abundance: few; j_gene: TRBJ2-5; v_gene: TRBV11-2
CDR3aa: CSAREIARLYGYTF; CDR3nt: TGCAGTGCTAGAGAAATTGCCCGCCTCTATGGCTACACCTTC; d_gene: .; abundance: many; j_gene: TRBJ1-2; v_gene: TRBV20-1
CDR3aa: CASSRETDTQYF; CDR3nt: TGTGCCAGCTCTCGCGAGACAGATACGCAGTATTTT; d_gene: .; abundance: .; j_gene: TRBJ2-3; v_gene: TRBV18
CDR3aa: CAWSVRLTPQETQYF; CDR3nt: TGTGCCTGGAGTGTACGATTGACGCCCCAAGAGACCCAGTACTTC; d_gene: .; abundance: few; j_gene: TRBJ2-5; v_gene: TRBV30
CDR3aa: CASSQKERRGLASEQYF; CDR3nt: TGTGCCAGCAGCCAAAAAGAACGCAGGGGGCTTGCAAGCGAGCAGTACTTC; d_gene: TRBD1; abundance: many; j_gene: TRBJ2-7; v_gene: TRBV3-1
CDR3aa: CASSPDTTDTQYF; CDR3nt: TGTGCCAGCAGCCCGGACACTACAGATACGCAGTATTTT; d_gene: .; abundance: .; j_gene: TRBJ2-3; v_gene: TRBV12-3/TRBV12-4
CDR3aa: CASSIGTSGSYEQYF; CDR3nt: TGTGCCAGCAGCATCGGGACTAGCGGCTCCTACGAGCAGTACTTC; d_gene: TRBD2; abundance: .; j_gene: TRBJ2-7; v_gene: TRBV9
CDR3aa: CASSPPGAGGDYGYTF; CDR3nt: TGTGCCAGCTCACCACCGGGTGCGGGGGGCGACTATGGCTACACCTTC; d_gene: .; abundance: few; j_gene: TRBJ1-2; v_gene: TRBV18
CDR3aa: CASSGTGGTQYF; CDR3nt: TGTGCCAGCTCCGGGACAGGGGGTACGCAGTATTTT; d_gene: TRBD1; abundance: .; j_gene: TRBJ2-3; v_gene: TRBV9
CDR3aa: CASSLTAPYEQYF; CDR3nt: TGCGCCAGCAGCTTGACAGCGCCCTACGAGCAGTACTTC; d_gene: .; abundance: .; j_gene: TRBJ2-7; v_gene: TRBV5-1
CDR3aa: CASRRTANSPLHF; CDR3nt: TGTGCCAGCAGGCGGACAGCTAATTCACCCCTCCACTTT; d_gene: .; abundance: few; j_gene: TRBJ1-6; v_gene: TRBV28
CDR3aa: CASSLARDRVFYNEQFF; CDR3nt: TGTGCCAGCAGCTTAGCGAGGGACAGGGTTTTCTACAATGAGCAGTTCTTC; d_gene: TRBD1; abundance: .; j_gene: TRBJ2-1; v_gene: TRBV7-2
CDR3aa: CSGGLEYNEQFF; CDR3nt: TGCAGCGGGGGACTAGAATACAATGAGCAGTTCTTC; d_gene: TRBD2; abundance: .; j_gene: TRBJ2-1; v_gene: TRBV29-1
CDR3aa: CASFSGVNEQFF; CDR3nt: TGTGCCAGCTTTAGCGGGGTCAATGAGCAGTTCTTC; d_gene: TRBD2; abundance: .; j_gene: TRBJ2-1; v_gene: TRBV28
CDR3aa: CASSLVQQGGTEAFF; CDR3nt: TGTGCCAGCAGCTTAGTTCAACAGGGGGGCACTGAAGCTTTCTTT; d_gene: TRBD1; abundance: .; j_gene: TRBJ1-1; v_gene: TRBV7-8
CDR3aa: CASSFGGEAFF; CDR3nt: TGTGCCAGCAGCTTCGGTGGTGAAGCTTTCTTT; d_gene: .; abundance: .; j_gene: TRBJ1-1; v_gene: TRBV7-9
CDR3aa: CASTPGVGGNYEQYF; CDR3nt: TGTGCCAGCACCCCGGGGGTAGGGGGCAACTACGAGCAGTACTTC; d_gene: .; abundance: many; j_gene: TRBJ2-7; v_gene: TRBV12-3/TRBV12-4
CDR3aa: CASSSAGQPQHF; CDR3nt: TGTGCCAGCAGTTCCGCGGGACAGCCCCAGCATTTT; d_gene: .; abundance: few; j_gene: TRBJ1-5; v_gene: TRBV27
CDR3aa: CSVGGDSGNQPQHF; CDR3nt: TGCAGCGTTGGTGGGGATTCGGGGAATCAGCCCCAGCATTTT; d_gene: .; abundance: .; j_gene: TRBJ1-5; v_gene: TRBV29-1
CDR3aa: CSADRRAENQPQHF; CDR3nt: TGCAGTGCCGACCGCCGGGCAGAAAATCAGCCCCAGCATTTT; d_gene: .; abundance: many; j_gene: TRBJ1-5; v_gene: TRBV20-1
CDR3aa: CASSLVLGAGNEQFF; CDR3nt: TGTGCCAGCAGCCTCGTATTGGGGGCGGGCAATGAGCAGTTCTTC; d_gene: .; abundance: few; j_gene: TRBJ2-1; v_gene: TRBV7-9
CDR3aa: CASSADTSNTGELFF; CDR3nt: TGTGCCAGCAGCGCTGACACGTCGAACACCGGGGAGCTGTTTTTT; d_gene: .; abundance: many; j_gene: TRBJ2-2; v_gene: TRBV7-9
CDR3aa: CASRISTALQQPQHF; CDR3nt: TGTGCCAGCAGAATATCAACGGCCTTACAACAGCCCCAGCATTTT; d_gene: .; abundance: many; j_gene: TRBJ1-5; v_gene: TRBV6-2/TRBV6-3
CDR3aa: CASSLTPAGVGYTF; CDR3nt: TGTGCCAGCAGCTTAACCCCGGCAGGGGTTGGCTACACCTTC; d_gene: .; abundance: .; j_gene: TRBJ1-2; v_gene: TRBV7-2
CDR3aa: CASSPPGTGAPDTQYF; CDR3nt: TGTGCCAGCAGTCCCCCGGGGACAGGGGCCCCAGATACGCAGTATTTT; d_gene: TRBD1; abundance: .; j_gene: TRBJ2-3; v_gene: TRBV28
CDR3aa: CASSRGGDLQETQYF; CDR3nt: TGTGCCAGCAGCCGGGGAGGGGATCTCCAAGAGACCCAGTACTTC; d_gene: TRBD2; abundance: .; j_gene: TRBJ2-5; v_gene: TRBV5-4
CDR3aa: CASSLAGFNEKLFF; CDR3nt: TGTGCCAGCAGCCTCGCAGGGTTCAATGAAAAACTGTTTTTT; d_gene: .; abundance: .; j_gene: TRBJ1-4; v_gene: TRBV7-9
CDR3aa: CSARGEVGLHTDTQYF; CDR3nt: TGCAGTGCTAGGGGGGAGGTGGGTCTCCACACAGATACGCAGTATTTT; d_gene: .; abundance: .; j_gene: TRBJ2-3; v_gene: TRBV20-1
CDR3aa: CASSLDTMRETQYEQYF; CDR3nt: TGTGCCAGCAGCTTAGATACTATGCGGGAGACACAATACGAGCAGTACTTC; d_gene: TRBD2; abundance: .; j_gene: TRBJ2-7; v_gene: TRBV11-2
CDR3aa: CASSLGGQFDSYEQYF; CDR3nt: TGTGCCAGCAGTTTAGGTGGACAGTTCGATTCCTACGAGCAGTACTTC; d_gene: .; abundance: .; j_gene: TRBJ2-7; v_gene: TRBV27
CDR3aa: CSVAGGVGEKLFF; CDR3nt: TGCAGCGTTGCGGGGGGCGTTGGTGAAAAACTGTTTTTT; d_gene: .; abundance: .; j_gene: TRBJ1-4; v_gene: TRBV29-1
CDR3aa: CASTSGSGPGEQYF; CDR3nt: TGTGCCAGTACTAGCGGGAGTGGGCCTGGGGAGCAGTACTTC; d_gene: TRBD2; abundance: .; j_gene: TRBJ2-7; v_gene: TRBV2